Included here is one T cell receptor beta chain sequence, with context. These data belong to a study of blood T cell repertoires in COVID-19. Study in general: Samples came from the United States, Italy and Spain, spanning acute and convalescent COVID-19.

Germline values: CDR1 KGHSH, CDR2 LQKENI. CDR3 size: 14 residues. V trimming: 3 bases; J trimming: 7 bases; junction bases outside the gene matches: 2. Original data processing: Reference gene primer amplification gave estimated nucleated cell counts. Assay used: immunoSEQ multiplex PCR; TCRdb lists only in-frame clones, some missing. Clone size and the V and J calls come from that table; the DNA yielded D and trimming. The sample shows hundreds of thousands of clones, 75% to 90% of them seen only once. This sequence originates from a middle-aged woman who had recovered from COVID-19. Sequencing input: PBMCs or T cells enriched from blood (not recorded which). This chain links TRBV18 with TRBJ1-6; the match to TRBD1 covers 8 bases. CDR3 bases: TGTGCCAGCTCACCGGGACAGGAAAATTCACCCCTCCACTTT. It specifies CASSPGQENSPLHF.